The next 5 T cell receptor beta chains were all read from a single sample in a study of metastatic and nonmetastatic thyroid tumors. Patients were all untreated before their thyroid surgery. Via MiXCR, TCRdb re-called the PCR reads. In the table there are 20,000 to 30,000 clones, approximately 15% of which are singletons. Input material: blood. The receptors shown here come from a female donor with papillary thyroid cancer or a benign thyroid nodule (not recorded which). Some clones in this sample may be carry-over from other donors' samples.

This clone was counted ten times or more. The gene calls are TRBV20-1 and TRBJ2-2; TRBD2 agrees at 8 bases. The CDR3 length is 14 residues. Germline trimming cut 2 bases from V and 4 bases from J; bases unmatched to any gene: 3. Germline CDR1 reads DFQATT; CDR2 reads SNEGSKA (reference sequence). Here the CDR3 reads CSARPGGFTGELFF. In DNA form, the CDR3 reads TGCAGTGCTAGACCGGGAGGGTTCACCGGGGAGCTGTTTTTT.

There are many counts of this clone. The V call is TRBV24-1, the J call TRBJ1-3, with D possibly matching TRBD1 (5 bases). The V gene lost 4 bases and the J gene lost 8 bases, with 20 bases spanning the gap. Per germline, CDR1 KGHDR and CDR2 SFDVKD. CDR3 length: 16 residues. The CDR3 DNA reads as TGTGCCACCAGTGACCCTCAGGGACCCACTGCGGACACCATATATTTT. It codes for CATSDPQGPTADTIYF.

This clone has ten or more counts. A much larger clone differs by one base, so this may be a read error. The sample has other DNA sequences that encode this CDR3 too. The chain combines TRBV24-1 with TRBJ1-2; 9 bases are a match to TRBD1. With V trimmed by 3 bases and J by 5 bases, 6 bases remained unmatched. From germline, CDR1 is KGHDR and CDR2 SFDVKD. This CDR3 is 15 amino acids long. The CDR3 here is CATSDEGTGPYGYTF. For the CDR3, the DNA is TGTGCCACCAGTGATGAAGGGACAGGGCCTTATGGCTACACCTTC.

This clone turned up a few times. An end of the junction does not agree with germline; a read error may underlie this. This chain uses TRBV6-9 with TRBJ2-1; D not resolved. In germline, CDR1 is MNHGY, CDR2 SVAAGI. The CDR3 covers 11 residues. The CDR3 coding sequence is TGTGCCGGCAGTTGGGGATATGAGCAGTTCTTC. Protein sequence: CAGSWGYEQFF.

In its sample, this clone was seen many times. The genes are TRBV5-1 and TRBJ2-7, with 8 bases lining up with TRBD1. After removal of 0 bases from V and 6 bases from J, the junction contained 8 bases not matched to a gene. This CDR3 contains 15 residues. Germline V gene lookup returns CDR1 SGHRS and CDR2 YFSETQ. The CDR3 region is CASSLEGQATFEQYF. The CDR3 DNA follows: TGCGCCAGCAGCTTGGAGGGACAGGCGACCTTCGAGCAGTACTTC. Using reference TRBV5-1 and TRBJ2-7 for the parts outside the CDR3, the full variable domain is KAGVTQTPRYLIKTRGQQVTLSCSPISGHRSVSWYQQTPGQGLQFLFEYFSETQRNKGNFPGRFSGRQFSNSRSEMNVSTLELGDSALYLCASSLEGQATFEQYFGPGTRLTVT.